This is a list of T cell receptor beta chains from one sample in a study of T cells in Graves' hyperthyroidism and ophthalmopathy. Using its own MiXCR run on the multiplex PCR reads, TCRdb lists one record per CDR3 protein. Among more than 300,000 distinct CDR3 sequences listed, 18% were seen once. The sequenced sample was blood. Every receptor here comes from a man aged 18-30 years with Graves' ophthalmopathy. CDR3s include the opening cysteine and the closing phenylalanine or tryptophan. The order of the fields is D gene, J gene, clone size, V gene, CDR3 DNA, CDR3 protein. D genes are given only for firm matches. Not all rows give a size; the values are once, few, many and, for expanded clones, a class.

d_gene: NA; j_gene: TRBJ1-5; abundance: few; v_gene: TRBV7-6; CDR3nt: TGTGCCAGCAGCTTAGGGTTTGGCAGCAATCAGCCCCAGCATTTT; CDR3aa: CASSLGFGSNQPQHF
d_gene: TRBD1; j_gene: TRBJ2-1; abundance: few; v_gene: TRBV4-1; CDR3nt: TGCGCCAGCAGCCTAACGACAGGGGATTACAATGAGCAGTTCTTC; CDR3aa: CASSLTTGDYNEQFF
d_gene: NA; j_gene: TRBJ2-3; abundance: few; v_gene: TRBV9; CDR3nt: TGTGCCAGCAGCGTGGTCGCAAGGGTGACAGATACGCAGTATTTT; CDR3aa: CASSVVARVTDTQYF
d_gene: TRBD1; j_gene: TRBJ2-1; abundance: many; v_gene: TRBV20-1; CDR3nt: TGCAGTGCCAGCCGGACAGGGGACTACAATGAGCAGTTCTTC; CDR3aa: CSASRTGDYNEQFF
d_gene: NA; j_gene: TRBJ1-5; abundance: many; v_gene: TRBV2; CDR3nt: TGTGCCAGCAGAGTGACCAGCGATCAGCCCCAGCATTTT; CDR3aa: CASRVTSDQPQHF
d_gene: NA; j_gene: TRBJ1-2; abundance: many; v_gene: TRBV3-1; CDR3nt: TGTGCCAGCAGCCAAGCTCAGGGAGCCTATGGCTACACCTTC; CDR3aa: CASSQAQGAYGYTF
d_gene: NA; j_gene: TRBJ1-5; abundance: NA; v_gene: TRBV6-2/TRBV6-3; CDR3nt: TGTGCCAGCAGGGTTGACAGCACTCATCAGCCCCAGCATTTT; CDR3aa: CASRVDSTHQPQHF
d_gene: NA; j_gene: TRBJ1-5; abundance: NA; v_gene: TRBV3-1; CDR3nt: TGTGCCAGCAGCCAAGGTTATGAGACTTTAATAGATCAGCCCCAGCATTTT; CDR3aa: CASSQGYETLIDQPQHF
d_gene: NA; j_gene: TRBJ1-2; abundance: NA; v_gene: TRBV20-1; CDR3nt: TGCAGTGTGGCAGCCAAGAAAAGATATGGCTACACCTTC; CDR3aa: CSVAAKKRYGYTF
d_gene: TRBD1; j_gene: TRBJ1-2; abundance: few; v_gene: TRBV19; CDR3nt: TGTGCCAGTAGTAGCCAGGACAGGAGCTATGGCTACACCTTC; CDR3aa: CASSSQDRSYGYTF
d_gene: NA; j_gene: TRBJ1-1; abundance: NA; v_gene: TRBV10-3; CDR3nt: TGTGCCATGGGAGGGGGACGGGGCACTGAAGCTTTCTTT; CDR3aa: CAMGGGRGTEAFF
d_gene: TRBD2; j_gene: TRBJ2-5; abundance: few; v_gene: TRBV6-1; CDR3nt: TGTGCCAGCAGTGAGGGCCTAGCGGACCTGGGGACCCAGTACTTC; CDR3aa: CASSEGLADLGTQYF
d_gene: NA; j_gene: TRBJ1-2; abundance: few; v_gene: TRBV10-2; CDR3nt: TGCGCCAGCAGGGAGGGACCACTGGACTATGGCTACACCTTC; CDR3aa: CASREGPLDYGYTF
d_gene: TRBD2; j_gene: TRBJ2-7; abundance: NA; v_gene: TRBV18; CDR3nt: TGTACCAGCTCTTTAAGCGGGGTCTACGAGCAGTACTTC; CDR3aa: CTSSLSGVYEQYF
d_gene: NA; j_gene: TRBJ1-6; abundance: many; v_gene: TRBV4-1; CDR3nt: TGCGCCAGCAGTGGAGGGGGTTCACCCCTCCACTTT; CDR3aa: CASSGGGSPLHF
d_gene: NA; j_gene: TRBJ2-3; abundance: many; v_gene: TRBV20-1; CDR3nt: TGCAGTGCTAAATCTGGTGGGGGAGGCGCAGATACGCAGTATTTT; CDR3aa: CSAKSGGGGADTQYF
d_gene: NA; j_gene: TRBJ1-1; abundance: many; v_gene: TRBV6-1; CDR3nt: TGTGCCAGCAGTGAAGGGGACAACCGCCTCTGGGCTTTCTTT; CDR3aa: CASSEGDNRLWAFF
d_gene: NA; j_gene: TRBJ2-1; abundance: few; v_gene: TRBV11-2; CDR3nt: TGTGCCAGCAGCTTATTATCTACCTCCTACAATGAGCAGTTCTTC; CDR3aa: CASSLLSTSYNEQFF
d_gene: NA; j_gene: TRBJ2-3; abundance: few; v_gene: TRBV27; CDR3nt: TGTGCCAGCAGTCACCCCTTCGATACGCAGTATTTT; CDR3aa: CASSHPFDTQYF
d_gene: TRBD1; j_gene: TRBJ2-7; abundance: NA; v_gene: TRBV20-1; CDR3nt: TGCAGTGCTAGAGACAGGACAGGGAACGAGCAGTACTTC; CDR3aa: CSARDRTGNEQYF
d_gene: TRBD1; j_gene: TRBJ1-1; abundance: many; v_gene: TRBV29-1; CDR3nt: TGCAGCGTTGACACAGGGGCTGGCACTGAAGCTTTCTTT; CDR3aa: CSVDTGAGTEAFF
d_gene: NA; j_gene: TRBJ1-4; abundance: few; v_gene: TRBV20-1; CDR3nt: TGCAGTGCTAGTGGCAGGGGAAATGAAAAACTGTTTTTT; CDR3aa: CSASGRGNEKLFF
d_gene: NA; j_gene: TRBJ1-2; abundance: many; v_gene: TRBV18; CDR3nt: TGTGCCAGCTCACTCGACAGGATAGAGGACACCTTC; CDR3aa: CASSLDRIEDTF
d_gene: NA; j_gene: TRBJ2-3; abundance: NA; v_gene: TRBV6-9; CDR3nt: TGTGCCAGCAGTTACGTGGGGGGGCGAAGCGCAGATACGCAGTATTTT; CDR3aa: CASSYVGGRSADTQYF
d_gene: NA; j_gene: TRBJ2-7; abundance: few; v_gene: TRBV12-3/TRBV12-4; CDR3nt: TGTGCCAGCAGTTTAACAGGTTACACCTACGAGCAGTACTTC; CDR3aa: CASSLTGYTYEQYF
d_gene: NA; j_gene: TRBJ2-5; abundance: many; v_gene: TRBV20-1; CDR3nt: TGCAGTGCTAGAGTTGAGGGGGTAGAGACCCAGTACTTC; CDR3aa: CSARVEGVETQYF
d_gene: TRBD2; j_gene: TRBJ2-5; abundance: many; v_gene: TRBV11-3; CDR3nt: TGTGCCAGCAGCTTAGTCGGGGGGGTCGGAGAGACCCAGTACTTC; CDR3aa: CASSLVGGVGETQYF
d_gene: NA; j_gene: TRBJ2-2; abundance: NA; v_gene: TRBV27; CDR3nt: TGTGCCAGCAGTTTCGACAGGACCCCCGGGGAGCTGTTTTTT; CDR3aa: CASSFDRTPGELFF
d_gene: NA; j_gene: TRBJ1-6; abundance: NA; v_gene: TRBV27; CDR3nt: TGTGCCAGCAGTCCCATCAGGGTGGGGAATTCACCCCTCCACTTT; CDR3aa: CASSPIRVGNSPLHF
d_gene: NA; j_gene: TRBJ2-2; abundance: NA; v_gene: TRBV7-2; CDR3nt: TGTGCCAGCAGCTTAGGCAAGGGTGCGAACACCGGGGAGCTGTTTTTT; CDR3aa: CASSLGKGANTGELFF
d_gene: NA; j_gene: TRBJ2-1; abundance: many; v_gene: TRBV7-9; CDR3nt: TGTGCCAGCAGCTTAGGTTCGGGGGATGAGCAGTTCTTC; CDR3aa: CASSLGSGDEQFF
d_gene: TRBD2; j_gene: TRBJ2-3; abundance: many; v_gene: TRBV28; CDR3nt: TGTGCCAGCAGTTTCGGGGGGGGGCCGTGGTCAGATACGCAGTATTTT; CDR3aa: CASSFGGGPWSDTQYF
d_gene: TRBD2; j_gene: TRBJ2-1; abundance: few; v_gene: TRBV28; CDR3nt: TGTGCCAGCAGTTCGACGAAACTAGCGGGGAGGACCTACAATGAGCAGTTCTTC; CDR3aa: CASSSTKLAGRTYNEQFF
d_gene: NA; j_gene: TRBJ1-6; abundance: NA; v_gene: TRBV5-1; CDR3nt: TGCGCCAGCAGTCCCTCAGGGGTAGATTCACCCCTCCACTTT; CDR3aa: CASSPSGVDSPLHF
d_gene: NA; j_gene: TRBJ2-3; abundance: NA; v_gene: TRBV6-1; CDR3nt: TGTGCCAGCAGTTTCCGGGACATATACACAGATACGCAGTATTTT; CDR3aa: CASSFRDIYTDTQYF
d_gene: NA; j_gene: TRBJ1-2; abundance: NA; v_gene: TRBV6-1; CDR3nt: TGTGCCAGCAGTTCCGACAGTTCTTATGGCTACACCTTC; CDR3aa: CASSSDSSYGYTF
d_gene: NA; j_gene: TRBJ2-3; abundance: many; v_gene: TRBV11-2; CDR3nt: TGTGCCAGCAGGAGGTTGGGGGCAGATACGCAGTATTTT; CDR3aa: CASRRLGADTQYF
d_gene: NA; j_gene: TRBJ1-1; abundance: few; v_gene: TRBV27; CDR3nt: TGTGCCAGCAGTTTATACCGGGGGGTTGAAGCTTTCTTT; CDR3aa: CASSLYRGVEAFF
d_gene: TRBD2; j_gene: TRBJ2-1; abundance: NA; v_gene: TRBV20-1; CDR3nt: TGCAGTGCTAGTGACCCAGCGGGGGGCCCCCAGCAGTTCTTC; CDR3aa: CSASDPAGGPQQFF
d_gene: TRBD2; j_gene: TRBJ2-7; abundance: NA; v_gene: TRBV6-9; CDR3nt: TGTGCCAGCAGTTTTCTGGGTAGCGGGGGGTTTCCCTACGAGCAGTACTTC; CDR3aa: CASSFLGSGGFPYEQYF
d_gene: TRBD1; j_gene: TRBJ2-5; abundance: NA; v_gene: TRBV6-1; CDR3nt: TGTGCCAGTGGACAGGGGGCTGAGACCCAGTACTTC; CDR3aa: CASGQGAETQYF
d_gene: TRBD1; j_gene: TRBJ2-7; abundance: NA; v_gene: TRBV6-1; CDR3nt: TGTGCCATCAGTGATGGGACAGCCTCCTACGAGCAGTACTTC; CDR3aa: CAISDGTASYEQYF
d_gene: NA; j_gene: TRBJ2-1; abundance: NA; v_gene: TRBV6-2/TRBV6-3; CDR3nt: TGTGCCAGCAGCAAAGGGGAGGTAACCTACAATGAGCAGTTCTTC; CDR3aa: CASSKGEVTYNEQFF
d_gene: NA; j_gene: TRBJ2-6; abundance: many; v_gene: TRBV11-2; CDR3nt: TGTGCCAGCAGCTTCCCGGCTGGGGCCAACGTCCTGACTTTC; CDR3aa: CASSFPAGANVLTF
d_gene: TRBD1; j_gene: TRBJ1-1; abundance: NA; v_gene: TRBV29-1; CDR3nt: TGCAGCGGTACTAACAGGGGTGAAGCTTTCTTT; CDR3aa: CSGTNRGEAFF
d_gene: NA; j_gene: TRBJ1-1; abundance: many; v_gene: TRBV24-1; CDR3nt: TGTGCCACCCGGGGGATGAACACTGAAGCTTTCTTT; CDR3aa: CATRGMNTEAFF
d_gene: NA; j_gene: TRBJ1-1; abundance: many; v_gene: TRBV7-9; CDR3nt: TGTGCCAGCAGCCCGCCTACCGGGCCCCCCGGCGGGGCTTTCTTT; CDR3aa: CASSPPTGPPGGAFF
d_gene: TRBD1; j_gene: TRBJ1-6; abundance: few; v_gene: TRBV4-1; CDR3nt: TGCGCCAGCAGCCAAGTGGACAGGAGCTCCTATAATTCACCCCTCCACTTT; CDR3aa: CASSQVDRSSYNSPLHF
d_gene: NA; j_gene: TRBJ1-1; abundance: many; v_gene: TRBV28; CDR3nt: TGTGCCACAGGGATCATGAACACTGAAGCTTTCTTT; CDR3aa: CATGIMNTEAFF
d_gene: NA; j_gene: TRBJ1-1; abundance: NA; v_gene: TRBV5-4; CDR3nt: TGCGCCAGCAGCCAAGGCACATGGGGGGTCACTGAAGCTTTCTTT; CDR3aa: CASSQGTWGVTEAFF